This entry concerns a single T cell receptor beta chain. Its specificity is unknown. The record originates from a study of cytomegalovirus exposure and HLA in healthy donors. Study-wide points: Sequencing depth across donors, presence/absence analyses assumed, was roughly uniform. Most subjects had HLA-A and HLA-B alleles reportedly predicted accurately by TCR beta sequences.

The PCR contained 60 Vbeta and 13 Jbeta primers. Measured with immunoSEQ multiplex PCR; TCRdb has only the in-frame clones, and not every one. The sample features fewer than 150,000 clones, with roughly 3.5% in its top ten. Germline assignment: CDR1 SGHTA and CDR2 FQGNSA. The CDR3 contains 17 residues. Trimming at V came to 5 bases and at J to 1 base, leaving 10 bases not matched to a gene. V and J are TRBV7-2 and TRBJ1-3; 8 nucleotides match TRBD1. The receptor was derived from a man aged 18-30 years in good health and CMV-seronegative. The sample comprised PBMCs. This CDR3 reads CASSPQDRDQSGNTIYF. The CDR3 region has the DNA TGTGCCAGCAGCCCCCAGGACAGGGACCAATCTGGAAACACCATATATTTT.